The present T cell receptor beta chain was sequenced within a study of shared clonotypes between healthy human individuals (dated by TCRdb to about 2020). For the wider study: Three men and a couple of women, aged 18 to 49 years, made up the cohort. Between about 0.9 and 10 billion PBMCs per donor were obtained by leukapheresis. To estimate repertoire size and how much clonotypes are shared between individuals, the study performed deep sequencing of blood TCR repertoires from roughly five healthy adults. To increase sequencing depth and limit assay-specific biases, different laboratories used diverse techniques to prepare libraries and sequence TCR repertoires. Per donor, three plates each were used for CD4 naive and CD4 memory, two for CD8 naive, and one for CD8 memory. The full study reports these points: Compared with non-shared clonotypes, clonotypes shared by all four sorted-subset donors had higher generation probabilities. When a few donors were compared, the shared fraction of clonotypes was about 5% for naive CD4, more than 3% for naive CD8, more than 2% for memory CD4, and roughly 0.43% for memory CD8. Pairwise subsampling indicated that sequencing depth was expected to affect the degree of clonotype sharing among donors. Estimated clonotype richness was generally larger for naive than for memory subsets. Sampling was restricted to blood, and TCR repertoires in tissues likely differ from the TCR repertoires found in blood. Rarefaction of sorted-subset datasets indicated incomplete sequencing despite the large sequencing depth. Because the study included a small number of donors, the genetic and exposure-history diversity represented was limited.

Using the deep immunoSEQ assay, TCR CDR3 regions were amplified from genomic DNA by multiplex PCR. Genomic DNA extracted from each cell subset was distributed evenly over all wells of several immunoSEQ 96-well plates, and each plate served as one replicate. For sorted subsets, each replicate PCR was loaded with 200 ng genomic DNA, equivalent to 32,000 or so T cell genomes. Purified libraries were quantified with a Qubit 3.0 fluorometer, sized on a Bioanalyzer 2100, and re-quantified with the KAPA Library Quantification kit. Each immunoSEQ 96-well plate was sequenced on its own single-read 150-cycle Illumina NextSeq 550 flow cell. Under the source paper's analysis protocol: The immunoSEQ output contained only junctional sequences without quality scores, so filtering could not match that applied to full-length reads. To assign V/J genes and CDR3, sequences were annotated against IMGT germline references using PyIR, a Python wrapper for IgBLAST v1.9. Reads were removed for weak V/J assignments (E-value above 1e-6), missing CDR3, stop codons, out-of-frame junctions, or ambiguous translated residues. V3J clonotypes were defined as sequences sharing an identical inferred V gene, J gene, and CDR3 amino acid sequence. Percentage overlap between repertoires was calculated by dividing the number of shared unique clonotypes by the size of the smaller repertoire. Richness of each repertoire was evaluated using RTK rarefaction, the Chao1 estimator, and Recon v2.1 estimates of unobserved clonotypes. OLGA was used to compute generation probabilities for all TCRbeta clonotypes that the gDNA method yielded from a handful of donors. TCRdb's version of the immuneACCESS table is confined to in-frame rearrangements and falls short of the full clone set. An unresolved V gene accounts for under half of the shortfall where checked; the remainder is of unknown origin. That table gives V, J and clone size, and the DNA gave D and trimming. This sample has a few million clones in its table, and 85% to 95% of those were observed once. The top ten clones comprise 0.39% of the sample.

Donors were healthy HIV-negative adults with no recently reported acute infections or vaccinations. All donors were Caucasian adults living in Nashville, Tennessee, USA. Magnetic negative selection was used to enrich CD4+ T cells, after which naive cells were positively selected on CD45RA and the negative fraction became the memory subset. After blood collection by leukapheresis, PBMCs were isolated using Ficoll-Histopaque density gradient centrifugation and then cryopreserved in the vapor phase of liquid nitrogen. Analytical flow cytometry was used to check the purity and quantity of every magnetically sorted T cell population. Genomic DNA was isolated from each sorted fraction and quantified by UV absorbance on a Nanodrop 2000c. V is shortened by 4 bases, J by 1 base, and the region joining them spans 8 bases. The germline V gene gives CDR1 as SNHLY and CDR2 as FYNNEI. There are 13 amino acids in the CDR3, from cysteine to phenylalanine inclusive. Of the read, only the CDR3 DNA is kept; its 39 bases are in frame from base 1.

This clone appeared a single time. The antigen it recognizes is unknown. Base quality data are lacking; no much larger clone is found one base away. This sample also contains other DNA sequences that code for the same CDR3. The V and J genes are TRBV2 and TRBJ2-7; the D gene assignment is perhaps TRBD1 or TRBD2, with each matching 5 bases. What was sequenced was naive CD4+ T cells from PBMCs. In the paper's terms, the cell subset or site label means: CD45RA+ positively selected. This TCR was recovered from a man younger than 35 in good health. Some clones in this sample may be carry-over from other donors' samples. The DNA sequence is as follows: TGTGCCAGCAGTGGGGACGGATCCTACGAGCAGTACTTC. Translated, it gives CASSGDGSYEQYF.